Here is one T cell receptor beta chain with its context. The data originate from a study of blood T cell repertoires in COVID-19. Looked up from germline, CDR1 is SGHRS and CDR2 is YFSETQ. Trimming cost V 0 bases and J 3 bases, with 9 bases left between them. The CDR3 covers 14 residues. Method: immunoSEQ multiplex PCR; TCRdb's copy keeps in-frame clones and lacks some. The sample contains around 290,000 clones, approximately 88% of which appear only once. Recovered status applied to Cohort 3 donors who had two consecutive negative PCRs. It also applied to those with clearance or with symptom resolution.

J is TRBJ2-5 and V is TRBV5-1; no firm D call. What was sequenced was PBMCs or T cells enriched from blood (not recorded which). The receptor comes from a young woman who had recovered from COVID-19. This chain's CDR3 is CASSLGQVKETQYF. CDR3 DNA: TGCGCCAGCAGCTTGGGCCAGGTTAAAGAGACCCAGTACTTC.